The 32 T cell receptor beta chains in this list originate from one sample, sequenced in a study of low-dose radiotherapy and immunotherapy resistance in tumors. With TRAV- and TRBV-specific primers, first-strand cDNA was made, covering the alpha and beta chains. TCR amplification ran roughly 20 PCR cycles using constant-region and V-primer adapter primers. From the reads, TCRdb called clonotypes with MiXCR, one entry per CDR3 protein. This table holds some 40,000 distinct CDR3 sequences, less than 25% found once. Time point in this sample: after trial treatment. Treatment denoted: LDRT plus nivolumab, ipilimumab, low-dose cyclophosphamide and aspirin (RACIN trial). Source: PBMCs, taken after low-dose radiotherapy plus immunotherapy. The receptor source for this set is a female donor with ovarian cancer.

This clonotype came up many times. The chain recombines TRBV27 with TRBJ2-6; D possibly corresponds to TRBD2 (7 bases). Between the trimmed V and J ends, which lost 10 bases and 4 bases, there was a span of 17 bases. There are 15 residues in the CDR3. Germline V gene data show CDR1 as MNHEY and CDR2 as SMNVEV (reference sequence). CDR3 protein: CATKWGGQGANVLTF. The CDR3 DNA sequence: TGTGCCACCAAATGGGGGGGGCAGGGGGCCAACGTCCTGACTTTC. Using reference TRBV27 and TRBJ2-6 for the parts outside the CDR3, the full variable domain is EAQVTQNPRYLITVTGKKLTVTCSQNMNHEYMSWYRQDPGLGLRQIYYSMNVEVTDKGDVPEGYKVSRKEKRNFPLILESPSPNQTSLYFCATKWGGQGANVLTFGAGSRLTVL.

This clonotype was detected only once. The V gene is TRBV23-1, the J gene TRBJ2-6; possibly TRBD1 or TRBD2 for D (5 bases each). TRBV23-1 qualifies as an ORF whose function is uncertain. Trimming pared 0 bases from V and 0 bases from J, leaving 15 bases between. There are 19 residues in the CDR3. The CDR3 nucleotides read TGCGCCAGCAGTCAATCGTCCCGGGGCAGGGACTCTGGGGCCAACGTCCTGACTTTC. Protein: CASSQSSRGRDSGANVLTF.

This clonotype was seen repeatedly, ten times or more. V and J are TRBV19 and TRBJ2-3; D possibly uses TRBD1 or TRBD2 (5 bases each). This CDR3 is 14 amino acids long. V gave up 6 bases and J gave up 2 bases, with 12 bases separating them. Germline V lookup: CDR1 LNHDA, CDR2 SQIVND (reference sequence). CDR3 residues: CASSGTYTTDTQYF. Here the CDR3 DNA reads TGTGCCAGTAGCGGGACGTACACCACAGATACGCAGTATTTT.

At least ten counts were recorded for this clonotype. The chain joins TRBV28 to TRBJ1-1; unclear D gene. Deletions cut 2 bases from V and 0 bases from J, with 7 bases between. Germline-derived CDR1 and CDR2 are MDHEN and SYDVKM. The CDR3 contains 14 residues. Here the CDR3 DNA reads TGTGCCAGCAGTTTACAGACTATGAACACTGAAGCTTTCTTT. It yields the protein CASSLQTMNTEAFF.

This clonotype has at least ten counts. The CDR3 loop reads CSVGTSGSLDEQFF. The CDR3 nucleotides are TGCAGCGTCGGGACTAGCGGGAGTCTTGATGAGCAGTTCTTC. This chain joins TRBV29-1 and TRBJ2-1; TRBD2 matches 14 bases. The ends lost 6 bases at V and 8 bases at J; junction bases unmatched: 6. Per germline, CDR1 SQVTM and CDR2 ANQGSEA. This CDR3 is built from 14 residues.

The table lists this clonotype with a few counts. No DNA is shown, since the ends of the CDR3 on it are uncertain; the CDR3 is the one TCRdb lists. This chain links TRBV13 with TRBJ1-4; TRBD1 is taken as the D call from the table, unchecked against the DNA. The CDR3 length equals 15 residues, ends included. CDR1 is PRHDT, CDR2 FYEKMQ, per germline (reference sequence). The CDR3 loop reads CASSPGQGNEKLFFF.

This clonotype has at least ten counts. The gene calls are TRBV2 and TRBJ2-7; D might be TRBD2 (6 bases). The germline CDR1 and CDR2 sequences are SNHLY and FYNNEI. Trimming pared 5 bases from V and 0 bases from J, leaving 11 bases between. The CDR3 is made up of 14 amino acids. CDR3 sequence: CASSYDGSSYEQYF. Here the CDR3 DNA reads TGTGCCAGCAGTTATGACGGGAGCTCCTACGAGCAGTACTTC.

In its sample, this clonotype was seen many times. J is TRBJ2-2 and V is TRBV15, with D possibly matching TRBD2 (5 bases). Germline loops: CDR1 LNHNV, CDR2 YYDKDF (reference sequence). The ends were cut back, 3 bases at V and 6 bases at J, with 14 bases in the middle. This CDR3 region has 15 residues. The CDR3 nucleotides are TGTGCCACCAGCAGGGACGGACGAGGGTCCGGGGAGCTGTTTTTT. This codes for CATSRDGRGSGELFF. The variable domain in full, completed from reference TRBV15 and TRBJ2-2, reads DAMVIQNPRYQVTQFGKPVTLSCSQTLNHNVMYWYQQKSSQAPKLLFHYYDKDFNNEADTPDNFQSRRPNTSFCFLDIRSPGLGDTAMYLCATSRDGRGSGELFFGEGSRLTVL.

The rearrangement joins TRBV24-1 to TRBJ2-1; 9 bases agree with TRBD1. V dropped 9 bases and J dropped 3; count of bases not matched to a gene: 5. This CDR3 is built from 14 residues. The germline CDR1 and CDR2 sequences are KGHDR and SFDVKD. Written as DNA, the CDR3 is TGTGCCACCGGCGGGGGACAGGGCTACAATGAGCAGTTCTTC. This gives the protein CATGGGQGYNEQFF.

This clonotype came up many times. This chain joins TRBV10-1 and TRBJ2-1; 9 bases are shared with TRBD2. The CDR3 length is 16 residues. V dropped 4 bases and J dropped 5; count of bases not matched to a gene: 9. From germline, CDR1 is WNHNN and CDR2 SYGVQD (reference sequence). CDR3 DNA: TGCGCCAGCAGTGGAACGAGCGGGAGGATCAACAATGAGCAGTTCTTC. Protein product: CASSGTSGRINNEQFF.

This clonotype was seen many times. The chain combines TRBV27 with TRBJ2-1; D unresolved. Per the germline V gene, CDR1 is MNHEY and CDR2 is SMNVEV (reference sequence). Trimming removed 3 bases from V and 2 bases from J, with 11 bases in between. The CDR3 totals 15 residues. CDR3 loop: CASSLGGTTYNEQFF. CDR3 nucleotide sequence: TGTGCCAGCAGTTTGGGCGGAACCACCTACAATGAGCAGTTCTTC.

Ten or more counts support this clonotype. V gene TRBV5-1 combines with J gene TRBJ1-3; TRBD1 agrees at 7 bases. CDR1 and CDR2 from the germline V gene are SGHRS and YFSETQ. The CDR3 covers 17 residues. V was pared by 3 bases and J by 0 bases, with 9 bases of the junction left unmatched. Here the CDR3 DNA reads TGCGCCAGCAGCTCCGTTGGGACAGCGTTCTCTGGAAACACCATATATTTT. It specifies CASSSVGTAFSGNTIYF.

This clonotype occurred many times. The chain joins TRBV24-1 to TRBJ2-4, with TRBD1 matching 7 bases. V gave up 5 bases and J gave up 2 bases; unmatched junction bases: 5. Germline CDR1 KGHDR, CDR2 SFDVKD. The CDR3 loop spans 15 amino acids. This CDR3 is CATSGAGGSKNIQYF. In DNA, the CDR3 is TGTGCCACCAGTGGGGCAGGGGGATCCAAAAACATTCAGTACTTC.

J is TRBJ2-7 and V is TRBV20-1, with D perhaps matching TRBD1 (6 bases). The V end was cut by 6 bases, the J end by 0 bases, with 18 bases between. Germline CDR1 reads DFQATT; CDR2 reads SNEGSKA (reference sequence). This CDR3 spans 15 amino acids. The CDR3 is CSANPGHGGSYEQYF. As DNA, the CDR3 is TGCAGTGCCAACCCGGGACATGGGGGCTCCTACGAGCAGTACTTC.

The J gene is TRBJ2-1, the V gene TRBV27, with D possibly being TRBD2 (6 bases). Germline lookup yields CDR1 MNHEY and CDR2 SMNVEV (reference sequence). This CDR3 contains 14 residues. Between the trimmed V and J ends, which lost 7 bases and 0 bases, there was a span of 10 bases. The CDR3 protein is CASNGGISYNEQFF. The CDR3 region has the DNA TGTGCCAGCAATGGGGGGATCTCCTACAATGAGCAGTTCTTC.

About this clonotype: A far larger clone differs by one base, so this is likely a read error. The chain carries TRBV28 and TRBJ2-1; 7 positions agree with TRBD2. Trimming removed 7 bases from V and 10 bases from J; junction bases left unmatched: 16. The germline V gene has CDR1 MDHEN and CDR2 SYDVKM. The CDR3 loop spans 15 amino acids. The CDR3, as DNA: TGTGCCAGCACCCTGACTAGCCGGCCTTCCTACGAGCAGTTCTTC. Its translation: CASTLTSRPSYEQFF.

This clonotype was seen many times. The CDR3 nucleotides read TGTGCCAGCAGAGCCGGACAGGGACGTGGCTACACCTTC. This gives the protein CASRAGQGRGYTF. V is TRBV2 and J is TRBJ1-2, with 8 bases identical to TRBD1. Trimming cost V 6 bases and J 7 bases; bases outside gene matches: 7. The CDR3 is 13 residues long. Germline V lookup: CDR1 SNHLY, CDR2 FYNNEI.

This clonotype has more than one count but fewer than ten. CDR3 in DNA: TGCGCCAGCAGCTTGGATGGGGCCAACGTCCTGACTTTC. It is translated as CASSLDGANVLTF. The chain has TRBV5-1 and TRBJ2-6; D not resolved. The CDR3 length is 13 residues. With 0 bases removed from V and 3 bases from J, the gap between germline ends came to 1 base. Germline V lookup: CDR1 SGHRS, CDR2 YFSETQ.

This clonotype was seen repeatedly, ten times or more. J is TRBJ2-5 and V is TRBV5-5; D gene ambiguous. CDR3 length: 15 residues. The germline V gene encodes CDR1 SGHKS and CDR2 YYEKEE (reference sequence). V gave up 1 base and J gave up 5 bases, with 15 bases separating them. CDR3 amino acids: CASSLWVRAGETQYF. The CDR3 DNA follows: TGTGCCAGCAGCTTGTGGGTCCGGGCCGGGGAGACCCAGTACTTC. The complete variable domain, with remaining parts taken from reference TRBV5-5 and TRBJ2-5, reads DAGVTQSPTHLIKTRGQQVTLRCSPISGHKSVSWYQQVLGQGPQFIFQYYEKEERGRGNFPDRFSARQFPNYSSELNVNALLLGDSALYLCASSLWVRAGETQYFGPGTRLLVL.

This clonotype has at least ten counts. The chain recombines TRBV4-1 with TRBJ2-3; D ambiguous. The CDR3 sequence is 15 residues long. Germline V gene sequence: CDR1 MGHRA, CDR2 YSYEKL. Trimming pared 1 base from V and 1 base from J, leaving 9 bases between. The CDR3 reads CASSQGVPGTDTQYF. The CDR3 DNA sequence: TGCGCCAGCAGCCAAGGGGTCCCGGGCACAGATACGCAGTATTTT.

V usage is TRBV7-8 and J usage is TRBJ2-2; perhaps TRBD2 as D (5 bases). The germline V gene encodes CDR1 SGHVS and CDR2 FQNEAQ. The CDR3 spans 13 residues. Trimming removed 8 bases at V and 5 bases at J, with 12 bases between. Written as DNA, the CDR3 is TGTGCCAGCCTTGACCGGGAAACCGGGGAGCTGTTTTTT. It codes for CASLDRETGELFF.

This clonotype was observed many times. CDR3 protein: CASRRTVNNEQFF. In DNA, the CDR3 is TGTGCCAGCAGGAGGACCGTCAACAATGAGCAGTTCTTC. V and J are TRBV28 and TRBJ2-1; no clear D. The V gene's germline CDR1 is MDHEN and CDR2 SYDVKM. The CDR3 is made up of 13 amino acids. Trimming pared 6 bases from V and 5 bases from J, leaving 11 bases between.

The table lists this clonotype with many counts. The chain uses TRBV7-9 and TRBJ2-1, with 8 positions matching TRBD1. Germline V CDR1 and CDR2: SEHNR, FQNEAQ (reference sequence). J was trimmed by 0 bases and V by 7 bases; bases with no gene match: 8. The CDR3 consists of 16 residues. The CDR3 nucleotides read TGTGCCAGCACAGGGGGCGCGTCCGGCTCCTACAATGAGCAGTTCTTC. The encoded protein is CASTGGASGSYNEQFF.

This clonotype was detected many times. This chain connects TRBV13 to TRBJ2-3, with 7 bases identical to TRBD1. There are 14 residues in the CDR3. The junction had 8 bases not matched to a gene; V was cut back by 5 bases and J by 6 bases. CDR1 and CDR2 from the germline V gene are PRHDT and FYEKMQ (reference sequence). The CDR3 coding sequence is TGTGCCAGCAGCCCAGGGGGTTTAGGGGATACGCAGTATTTT. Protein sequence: CASSPGGLGDTQYF.

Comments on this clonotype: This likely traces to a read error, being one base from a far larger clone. The CDR3 region has the DNA TGTGCCAGCAGACCGACTGGCTCCTACGAGCAGTTCTTC. This codes for CASRPTGSYEQFF. This chain links TRBV6-2 or TRBV6-3 with TRBJ2-1; no clear D gene. V lost 6 bases to trimming and J lost 10 bases, with 16 bases between them. Per the germline V gene, CDR1 is MNHEY and CDR2 is SVGEGT. This CDR3 spans 13 amino acids.

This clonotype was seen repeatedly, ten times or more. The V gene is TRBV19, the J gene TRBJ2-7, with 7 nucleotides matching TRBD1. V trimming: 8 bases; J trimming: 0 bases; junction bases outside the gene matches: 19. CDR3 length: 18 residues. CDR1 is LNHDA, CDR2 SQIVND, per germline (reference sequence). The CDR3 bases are TGTGCCAGTGCTACTGTGGCACATAGGGACAGTAGCTCCTACGAGCAGTACTTC. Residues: CASATVAHRDSSSYEQYF. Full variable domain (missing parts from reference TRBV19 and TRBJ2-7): DGGITQSPKYLFRKEGQNVTLSCEQNLNHDAMYWYRQDPGQGLRLIYYSQIVNDFQKGDIAEGYSVSREKKESFPLTVTSAQKNPTAFYLCASATVAHRDSSSYEQYFGPGTRLTVT.

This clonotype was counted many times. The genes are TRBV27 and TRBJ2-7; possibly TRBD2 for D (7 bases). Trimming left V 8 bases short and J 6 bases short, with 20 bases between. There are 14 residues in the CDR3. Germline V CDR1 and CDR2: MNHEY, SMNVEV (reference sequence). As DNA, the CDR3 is TGTGCCAGCGGGACGGCGTGGGGGGGCGCCGAGCAGTACTTC. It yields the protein CASGTAWGGAEQYF.

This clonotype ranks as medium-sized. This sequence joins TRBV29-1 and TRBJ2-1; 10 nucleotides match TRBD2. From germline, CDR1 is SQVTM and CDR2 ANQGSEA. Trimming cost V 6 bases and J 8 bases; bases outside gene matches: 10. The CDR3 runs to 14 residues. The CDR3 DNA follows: TGCAGCGTGGTGACTAGCGGGTCTCTTGATGAGCAGTTCTTC. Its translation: CSVVTSGSLDEQFF.

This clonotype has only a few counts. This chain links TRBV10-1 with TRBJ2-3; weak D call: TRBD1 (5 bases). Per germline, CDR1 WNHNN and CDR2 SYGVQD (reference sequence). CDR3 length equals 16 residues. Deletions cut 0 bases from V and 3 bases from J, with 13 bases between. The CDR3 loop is CASSESNRSGTDTQYF. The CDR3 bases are TGCGCCAGCAGTGAGTCGAACAGGAGTGGTACAGATACGCAGTATTTT.

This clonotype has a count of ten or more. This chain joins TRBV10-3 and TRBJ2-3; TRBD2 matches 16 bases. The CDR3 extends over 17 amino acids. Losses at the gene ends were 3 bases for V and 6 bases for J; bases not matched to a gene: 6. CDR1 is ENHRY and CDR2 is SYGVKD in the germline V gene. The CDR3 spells CAISDPGLAGGRDTQYF. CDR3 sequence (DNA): TGTGCCATCAGTGACCCGGGACTAGCGGGGGGGCGTGATACGCAGTATTTT.

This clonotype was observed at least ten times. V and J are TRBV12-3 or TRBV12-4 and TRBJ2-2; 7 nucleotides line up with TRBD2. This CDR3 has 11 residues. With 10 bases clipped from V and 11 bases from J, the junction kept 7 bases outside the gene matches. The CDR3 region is CATQTSVELFF. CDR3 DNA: TGTGCCACACAAACTAGCGTTGAGCTGTTTTTT.

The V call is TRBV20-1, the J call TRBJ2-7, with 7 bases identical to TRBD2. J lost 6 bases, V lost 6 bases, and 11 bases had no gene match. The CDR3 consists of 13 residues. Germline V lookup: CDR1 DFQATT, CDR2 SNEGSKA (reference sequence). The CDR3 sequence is CSALGHPGGEQYF. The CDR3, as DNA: TGCAGTGCGTTAGGCCATCCGGGGGGCGAGCAGTACTTC.